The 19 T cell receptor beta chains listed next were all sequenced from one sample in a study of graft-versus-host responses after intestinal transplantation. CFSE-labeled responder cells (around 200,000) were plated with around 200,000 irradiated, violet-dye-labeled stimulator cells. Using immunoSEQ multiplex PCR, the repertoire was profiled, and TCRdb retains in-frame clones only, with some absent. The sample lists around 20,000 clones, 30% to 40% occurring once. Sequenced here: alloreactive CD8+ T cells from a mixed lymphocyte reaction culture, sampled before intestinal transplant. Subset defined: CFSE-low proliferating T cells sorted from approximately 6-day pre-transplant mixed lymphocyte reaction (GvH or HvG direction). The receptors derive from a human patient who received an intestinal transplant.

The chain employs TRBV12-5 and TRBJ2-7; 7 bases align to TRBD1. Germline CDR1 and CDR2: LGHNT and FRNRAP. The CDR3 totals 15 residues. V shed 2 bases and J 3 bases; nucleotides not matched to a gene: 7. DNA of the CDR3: TGTGCTAGTGGTTTGTGGGACAGTTTAAGCTACGAGCAGTACTTC. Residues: CASGLWDSLSYEQYF.

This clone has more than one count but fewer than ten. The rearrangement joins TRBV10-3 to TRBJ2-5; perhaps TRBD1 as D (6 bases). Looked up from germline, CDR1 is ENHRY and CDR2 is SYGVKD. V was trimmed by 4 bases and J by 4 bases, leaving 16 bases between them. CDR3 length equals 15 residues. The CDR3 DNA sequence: TGTGCCATCAGTGCGACAGGCAGGGCGTCAGAGACCCAGTACTTC. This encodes CAISATGRASETQYF.

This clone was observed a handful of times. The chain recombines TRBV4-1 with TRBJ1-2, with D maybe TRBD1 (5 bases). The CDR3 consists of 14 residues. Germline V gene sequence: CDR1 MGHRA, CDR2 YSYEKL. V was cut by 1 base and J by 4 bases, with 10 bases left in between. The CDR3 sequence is CASSQGQGGYGYTF. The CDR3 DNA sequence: TGCGCCAGCAGCCAAGGCCAGGGCGGCTATGGCTACACCTTC.

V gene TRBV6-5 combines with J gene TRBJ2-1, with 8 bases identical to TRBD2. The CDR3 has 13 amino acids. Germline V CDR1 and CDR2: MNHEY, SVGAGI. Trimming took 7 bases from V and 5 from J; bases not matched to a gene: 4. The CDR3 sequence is CASNGGRNNEQFF. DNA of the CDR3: TGTGCCAGCAATGGCGGGAGGAACAATGAGCAGTTCTTC.

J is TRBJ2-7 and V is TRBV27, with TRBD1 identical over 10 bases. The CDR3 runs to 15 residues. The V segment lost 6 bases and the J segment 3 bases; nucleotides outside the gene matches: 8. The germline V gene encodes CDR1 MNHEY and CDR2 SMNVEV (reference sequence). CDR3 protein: CASSRTGTGDYEQYF. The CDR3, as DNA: TGTGCCAGCAGCCGCACCGGGACAGGGGACTACGAGCAGTACTTC.

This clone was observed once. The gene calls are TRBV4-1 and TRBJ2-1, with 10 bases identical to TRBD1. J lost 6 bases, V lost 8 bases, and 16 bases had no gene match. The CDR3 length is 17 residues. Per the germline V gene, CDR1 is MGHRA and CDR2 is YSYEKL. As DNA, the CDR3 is TGCGCCAGCCATGACGAAACCGGGACAGGGGCAGGCAATGAGCAGTTCTTC. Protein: CASHDETGTGAGNEQFF.

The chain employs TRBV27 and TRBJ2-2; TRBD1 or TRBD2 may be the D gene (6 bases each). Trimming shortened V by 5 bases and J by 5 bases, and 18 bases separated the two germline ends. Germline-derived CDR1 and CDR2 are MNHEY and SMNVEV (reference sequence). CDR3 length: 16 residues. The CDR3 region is CASSEIGGRGTGELFF. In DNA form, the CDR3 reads TGTGCCAGCAGTGAAATAGGGGGGCGAGGAACCGGGGAGCTGTTTTTT.

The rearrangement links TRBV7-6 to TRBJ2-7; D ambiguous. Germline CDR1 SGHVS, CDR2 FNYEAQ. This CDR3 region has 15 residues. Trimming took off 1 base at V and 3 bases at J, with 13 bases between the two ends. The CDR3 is CASSLEMGYGYEQYF. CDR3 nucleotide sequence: TGTGCCAGCAGCTTAGAAATGGGGTACGGCTACGAGCAGTACTTC.

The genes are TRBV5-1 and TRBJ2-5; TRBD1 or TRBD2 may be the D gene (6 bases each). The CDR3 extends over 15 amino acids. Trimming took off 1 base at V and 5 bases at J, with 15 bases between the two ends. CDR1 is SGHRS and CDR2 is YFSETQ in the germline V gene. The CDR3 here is CASSLFPGAAETQYF. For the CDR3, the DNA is TGCGCCAGCAGCTTGTTTCCGGGGGCGGCGGAGACCCAGTACTTC.

CDR3 nucleotide sequence: TGTGCCAGCAGCTCCGGGGGACTGGGGGTCTATGGCTACACCTTC. Encoded protein: CASSSGGLGVYGYTF. The chain uses TRBV7-9 and TRBJ1-2, with D maybe TRBD1 (5 bases). The germline V and J ends were trimmed by 4 bases and 4 bases, with 16 bases remaining between them. The CDR3 totals 15 residues. Germline lookup yields CDR1 SEHNR and CDR2 FQNEAQ (reference sequence).

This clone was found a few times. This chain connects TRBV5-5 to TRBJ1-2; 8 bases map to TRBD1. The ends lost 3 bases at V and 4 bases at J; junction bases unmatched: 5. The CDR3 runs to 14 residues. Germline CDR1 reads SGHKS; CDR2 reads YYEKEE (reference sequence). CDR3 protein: CASSSTGVPYGYTF. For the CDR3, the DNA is TGTGCCAGCAGCTCGACAGGGGTCCCCTATGGCTACACCTTC.

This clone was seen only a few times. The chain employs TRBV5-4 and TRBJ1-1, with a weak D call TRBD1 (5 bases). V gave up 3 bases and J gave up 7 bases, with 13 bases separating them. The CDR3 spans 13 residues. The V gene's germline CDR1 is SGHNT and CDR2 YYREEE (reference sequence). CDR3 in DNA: TGTGCCAGCAGCTCAGAGACAGACTATGAAGCTTTCTTT. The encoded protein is CASSSETDYEAFF.

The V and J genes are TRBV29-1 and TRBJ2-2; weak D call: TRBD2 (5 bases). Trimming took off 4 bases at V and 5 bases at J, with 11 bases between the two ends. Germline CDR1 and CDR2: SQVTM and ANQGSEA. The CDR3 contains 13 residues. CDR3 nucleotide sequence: TGCAGCGTTGTTTTCGGGGATACCGGGGAGCTGTTTTTT. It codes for CSVVFGDTGELFF.

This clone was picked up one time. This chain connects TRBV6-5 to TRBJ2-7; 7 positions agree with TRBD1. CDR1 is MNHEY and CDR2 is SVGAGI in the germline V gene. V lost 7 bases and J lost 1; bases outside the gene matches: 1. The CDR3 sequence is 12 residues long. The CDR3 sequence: CASKGQSYEQYF. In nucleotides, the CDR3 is TGTGCCAGCAAGGGACAGTCCTACGAGCAGTACTTC.

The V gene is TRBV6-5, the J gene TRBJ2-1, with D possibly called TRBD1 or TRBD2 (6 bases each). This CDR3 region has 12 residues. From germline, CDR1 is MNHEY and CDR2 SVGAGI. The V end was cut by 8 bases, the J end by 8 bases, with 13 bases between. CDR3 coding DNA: TGTGCCAGCGGTTGGGGGGCCCATGAGCAGTTCTTC. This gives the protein CASGWGAHEQFF.

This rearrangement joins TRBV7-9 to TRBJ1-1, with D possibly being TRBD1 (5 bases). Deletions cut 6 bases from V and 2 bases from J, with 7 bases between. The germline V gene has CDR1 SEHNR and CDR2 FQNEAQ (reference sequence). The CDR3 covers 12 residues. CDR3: CASRGLNTEAFF. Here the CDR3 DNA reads TGTGCCAGCAGGGGACTTAACACTGAAGCTTTCTTT.

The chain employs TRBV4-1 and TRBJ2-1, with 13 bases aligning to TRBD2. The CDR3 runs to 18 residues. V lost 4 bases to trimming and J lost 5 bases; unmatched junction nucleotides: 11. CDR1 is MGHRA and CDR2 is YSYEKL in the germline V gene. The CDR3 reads CASSPSLLAGGPHNEQFF. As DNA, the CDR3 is TGCGCCAGCAGCCCTTCCTTACTAGCGGGGGGGCCCCACAATGAGCAGTTCTTC.

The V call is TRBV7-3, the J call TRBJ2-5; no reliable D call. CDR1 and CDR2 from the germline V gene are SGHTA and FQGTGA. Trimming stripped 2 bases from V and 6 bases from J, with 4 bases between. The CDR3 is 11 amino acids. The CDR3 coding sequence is TGTGCCAGCAGCTTAGGTCAGACCCAGTACTTC. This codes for CASSLGQTQYF.

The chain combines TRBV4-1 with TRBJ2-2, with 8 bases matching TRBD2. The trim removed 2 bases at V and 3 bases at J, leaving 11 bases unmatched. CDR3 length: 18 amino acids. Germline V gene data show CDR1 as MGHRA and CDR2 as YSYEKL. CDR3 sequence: CASSQQPGLVSDTGELFF. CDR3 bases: TGCGCCAGCAGCCAACAGCCGGGACTAGTATCCGACACCGGGGAGCTGTTTTTT.